This TCR beta chain was retrieved from a study of cytomegalovirus exposure and HLA in healthy donors (dated by TCRdb to 2016 to 2017). About the investigation overall: In an earlier analysis of 587 of the donors, less than 350 Gb of sequence data and 120 million or so unique TCR beta sequences from 180 million or so T cells were reported. Approximately 300 gigabases of sequencing data and 78 million or so unique TCR sequences were included in an early release covering around 600 HLA-typed donors. The genetic ancestry cluster associated with self-reported Caucasian donors included about 84% of the 350 to 500 genotyped donors. The study aimed to test whether signatures of past pathogen exposure could be identified by cataloging public T cell receptors. Using immunosequencing, the study profiled T cell repertoires from fewer than 700 subjects and related those repertoires to cytomegalovirus serostatus. In addition to the first cohort of 666 subjects, a separate validation cohort of about 120 different subjects was used. To predict cytomegalovirus infection status, the study brought together high-throughput TCR immunosequencing, statistical association of individual TCRs with disease status, and machine learning. To study patterns of TCR occurrence, a later analysis re-analyzed previously published TCR beta repertoires from 500 to 850 donors and added high-resolution HLA genotyping. Rather than drawing on any new phenotypic data, the later analysis identified candidate immune exposures from TCR beta sequences and the way those sequences occurred across donors. To decide whether each TCR beta V gene segment behaved as functional or pseudogenic, an earlier analysis of fewer than 750 of the donors relied on high-throughput TCR beta sequencing. Alongside the repertoire data, information on donor age, sex, ethnicity and CMV serostatus was compiled. A later genetic analysis used genome-wide SNP genotypes for about three fifths of the 666 donors, treating that subset as a discovery cohort. Every repertoire in the discovery cohort had been generated on one and the same sequencing platform. Class I and class II HLA loci were covered by the typing at four-digit resolution. The number of typed donors differed by locus: about 620-640 for A, B, C, DRB1 and DQB1; 522 for DQA1; roughly 600 for DPA1; and roughly 470 for DPB1. Roughly five DR-DQ haplotypes were handled as single units for association and clustering because linkage in the cohort was strong. Among around 400 genotyped donors of the cohort, an average of approximately 200,000 unique TCR beta nucleotide sequences was sequenced per donor, of which about 19% were non-productive.

The library was built by means of the immunoSEQ multiplex PCR assay. For the multiplex PCR, a mixture combining 60 forward primers for TCR Vbeta segments and 13 reverse primers for TCR Jbeta segments was used. A multiplex PCR assay on genomic DNA amplified the CDR3 region of rearranged TCR beta genes. The amplified TCR beta libraries were sequenced on the Illumina HiSeq System as 87-base-pair reads. Turning to the authors' computational methods: Across the 500 to 700 repertoires, a later analysis counted about 81 million unique TCR beta chains, 9.5 million to 12 million of which were shared by at least two donors. Raw reads were error-corrected and collapsed into unique sequences by a nearest-neighbor algorithm in which closely related sequences were merged to remove PCR and sequencing errors. CDR3 sequences were aligned to IMGT reference sequences to assign V, D and J gene segments. Each retained sequence needed at least a six-nucleotide match to both a V gene segment and a J gene segment. A rearrangement was called productive if the CDR3 had no stop codons and remained in frame with V and J, and every other rearrangement was called non-productive. Following IMGT convention, CDR3 was defined as the stretch from the second conserved V-encoded cysteine up to the conserved J-encoded phenylalanine. In an earlier analysis of approximately 590 of the donors, sequences lacking an unambiguous match to a single V gene segment were excluded. In an earlier analysis of some 590 of the donors, V segments were called functional above 56.7% productive rearrangements and were called segregating when the between-donor standard deviation exceeded 5%. To diagnose cytomegalovirus status from the catalog of TCR beta chain sequences, a statistical classification framework was built. V and J gene assignment, in a later analysis, came from comparing TCR nucleotide sequences with IMGT/GENE-DB human TR gene sequences. Using the TCRdist pipeline, a later analysis assigned CDR3 sequences along with most-parsimonious VDJ recombination scenarios. In a later analysis, every TCR beta chain was defined by the combination of its CDR3 amino acid sequence and its V-gene family, and reads without a unique V-gene family were dropped. As a way to deal with suspected cross-contamination and a sequencing artifact, a later analysis dropped hundreds of nucleotide sequences that were highly shared and had low generation probability. A later analysis calculated a clonal expansion index for each public chain from normalized within-repertoire ranks of inferred template counts. Generation probabilities in a later analysis came from a VDJ recombination model fitted to out-of-frame rearrangements, and those results were checked against IGoR. In a later analysis, TCR-TCR, TCR-HLA and TCR-CMV co-occurrence was scored with hypergeometric tests, and a repertoire-size bias correction was applied to TCR pairs. To estimate false discovery rates, a later analysis permuted the HLA or CMV assignments 20 times. In a later analysis, co-occurring TCRs were grouped using DBSCAN, with TCRdist sequence similarity added in when clustering inside HLA-allele-positive subsets. For co-occurrence clustering, repertoires with fewer than 30,000 or more than 120,000 public chains were excluded, along with five repertoires with anomalous nucleotide sharing. TCRdb obtained this table from immuneACCESS and retained in-frame rearrangements with V and J assigned. These tables miss some clones; where compared with another copy, unresolved V genes account for less than half of the shortfall, and the remainder is unexplained. V, J and clone size are those of that table, while D and trimming were read from the DNA. This sample is represented by 140,000 to 150,000 clones; less than 85% of them were singletons. About 2% of the sample lies in the top ten.

In total, over 600 healthy bone marrow donors made up the cohort. At the time of sampling, every cohort member was nominally healthy, though immune exposures that went unrecorded were likely present. The donor tested CMV seronegative, placing the donor among the 350 to 400 seronegative members of the cohort. Each donor provided a peripheral blood sample, and peripheral blood mononuclear cells were used for TCR beta sequencing. The Qiagen DNeasy Blood Extraction Kit was used to extract genomic DNA from the blood cell samples. Broad study findings and their caveats: At a false discovery rate of 0.05, a later analysis linked about 17,000 TCR beta sequences to specific HLA alleles. A cluster of highly shared sequence variants was judged likely to represent a technical artifact of the sequencing pipeline. A later genetic analysis reported fewer N-insertions in productive TCRs among donors in an Asian-associated ancestry cluster than the roughly 700-donor mean. Most TCR sequences were observed very rarely across donors, whereas some public TCRs were present in many individuals. The presence/absence analyses assumed that sequencing depth was roughly uniform across donors, and that assumption may not be true. CMV serostatus was the only immune exposure information available for the cohort. A later genetic analysis associated a missense DCLRE1C variant with V-gene and J-gene trimming of TCR beta chains, and an independent cohort replicated the association. In an earlier analysis of 587 of the donors, most TCR beta V segments appeared in productive rearrangements about 87% or about 30% of the time, broadly matching IMGT annotations. When HLA alleles, especially DR and DQ, strongly co-occurred, TCR associations were difficult to assign to individual alleles. In both the original and validation cohorts, the classifier was reported to diagnose cytomegalovirus status with high specificity and sensitivity. Because counts were too low, 15 or so rarely observed V segments, including chromosome 9 orphons, were excluded from the earlier analysis of several hundred of the donors. According to the authors, the approach could potentially be generalized to other disease states and immunological phenotypes. According to a later analysis, TCR association rates differed among HLA loci, with DRB1 alleles showing the most associated TCRs and HLA-C alleles showing the fewest. Some IMGT-functional V segments, including TRBV6-2 and TRBV6-3, could not be told apart with the 87-base-pair reads, so those segments were excluded. This cohort had only TCR beta chains sequenced, and the lack of alpha or paired-chain data limited which features could be detected. A later analysis reported that several top co-occurrence clusters appeared linked to parvovirus B19, influenza, CMV and Epstein-Barr virus. A later analysis found that most CMV-associated TCR beta chains appeared HLA-restricted, with HLA associations seemingly driven largely by CMV exposure. In the study, approximately 160 TCR beta chains were listed as associated with cytomegalovirus. A further reported finding was that TCR beta sequences accurately predicted the HLA-A and HLA-B alleles for most subjects in the first cohort. In a later analysis, HLA-associated TCR beta chains were found to be more clonally expanded and to have lower generation probabilities than equally common non-associated chains. In vitro tests confirmed that a few of the cytomegalovirus-associated TCR beta chains recognize cytomegalovirus antigens. HLA typing was unavailable for some donors at each locus, so association tests used only the typed subset. Linkage disequilibrium might explain the correlated functional status among segregating V segments, but an unknown experimental factor could not be ruled out.

Via the germline V gene, CDR1 is SGHAT and CDR2 FQNNGV. The CDR3 has 16 amino acids, counting the end cysteine and phenylalanine. CDR3 DNA is the only sequence kept; it has 48 bases, read in frame from the first base. The junction shows trimming of 2 bases on V and 0 bases on J, plus 11 bases between the germline ends. In regard to this clone: Its antigen specificity is not known. No qualities accompany the bases; no much larger clone lies one base away.

The source of this sequence is a man aged 40-49 years in good health and CMV-seronegative. This chain joins TRBV11-2 to TRBJ2-1, with a weak D call of TRBD1 (5 bases match). What was sequenced was PBMCs. The CDR3 region: CASSLREGDSYNEQFF. At the DNA level, the sequence is TGTGCCAGCAGCTTAAGAGAAGGGGACTCCTACAATGAGCAGTTCTTC.